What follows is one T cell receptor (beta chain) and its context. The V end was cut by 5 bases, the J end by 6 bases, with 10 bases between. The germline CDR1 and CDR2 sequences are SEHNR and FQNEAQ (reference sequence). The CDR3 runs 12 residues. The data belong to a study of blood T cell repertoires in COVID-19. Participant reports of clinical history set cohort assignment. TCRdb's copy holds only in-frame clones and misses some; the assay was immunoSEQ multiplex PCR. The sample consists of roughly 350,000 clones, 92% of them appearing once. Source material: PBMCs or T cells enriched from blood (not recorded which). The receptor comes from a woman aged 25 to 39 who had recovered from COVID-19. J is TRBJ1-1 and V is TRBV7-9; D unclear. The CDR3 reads CASSPSSAEAFF. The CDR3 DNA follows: TGTGCCAGCAGCCCCAGTAGCGCTGAAGCTTTCTTT.